These 26 T cell receptor beta chains came from one sample sequenced in a study of beta chain features in type 1 diabetes. The investigators reverse transcribed all of the isolated RNA, so they sequenced expressed TCRB transcripts. Here immunoSEQ multiplex PCR was the method, and the copy in TCRdb shows in-frame clones only, minus some. The sample lists some 150,000 clones, 6.5% to 8.5% occurring once. The sample comprised central memory CD4+ T cells from blood. All receptors derive from a woman aged 25 to 39 in good health.

The V and J genes are TRBV25-1 and TRBJ1-1, with 8 positions matching TRBD1. The CDR3 consists of 13 residues. V lost 4 bases and J lost 10; bases outside the gene matches: 8. The germline V gene encodes CDR1 MGHDK and CDR2 SYGVNS. The CDR3: CASSGQGARVAFF. In DNA, the CDR3 is TGTGCCAGCAGTGGTCAGGGGGCGCGGGTAGCTTTCTTT.

This sequence joins TRBV7-9 and TRBJ2-7; tentatively, D is TRBD1 (5 bases). Germline V gene sequence: CDR1 SEHNR, CDR2 FQNEAQ (reference sequence). The CDR3 sequence is 12 residues long. Trimming removed 1 base from V and 12 bases from J, with 13 bases in between. As DNA, the CDR3 is TGTGCCAGCAGCTTAGAGGGGCAGGGTTGGTACTTC. Protein: CASSLEGQGWYF.

This chain connects TRBV30 to TRBJ1-4; D remains unclear. V shed 1 base and J shed 4 bases, with 10 bases lying between them. This CDR3 has 14 residues. CDR1 and CDR2 (germline): GTSNPN, SVGIG (reference sequence). The CDR3 loop is CAWSAHTSNEKLFF. CDR3 bases: TGTGCCTGGAGTGCACATACAAGTAATGAAAAACTGTTTTTT.

This clone was counted between two and nine times. The chain combines TRBV19 with TRBJ1-2, with 7 positions matching TRBD1. Germline V gene data show CDR1 as LNHDA and CDR2 as SQIVND (reference sequence). This CDR3 has 14 residues. V was pared by 8 bases and J by 2 bases, with 8 bases of the junction left unmatched. For the CDR3, the DNA is TGTGCCAGTTGGAAGGGGGCCCACAACTATGGCTACACCTTC. Protein: CASWKGAHNYGYTF.

The rearrangement uses TRBV2 and TRBJ1-2; D unclear. The CDR3 sequence is 14 residues long. Germline V CDR1 and CDR2: SNHLY, FYNNEI. Trimming shortened V by 0 bases and J by 6 bases, and 11 bases separated the two germline ends. CDR3 sequence (DNA): TGTGCCAGCAGTGAAGCAACAGTCTGGGATGGCTACACCTTC. Amino acid sequence: CASSEATVWDGYTF.

V gene TRBV6-5 combines with J gene TRBJ2-3; maybe TRBD2 (5 bases). The V end lost 4 bases, the J end lost 4 bases, and 12 bases lay between the germline ends. CDR3 length: 14 residues. Germline V gene data show CDR1 as MNHEY and CDR2 as SVGAGI. The CDR3 DNA is TGTGCCAGCAGTTTGGGCTCCGGGGCAGATACGCAGTATTTT. Its translation is CASSLGSGADTQYF.

This chain connects TRBV11-1 to TRBJ2-5; 7 bases fit TRBD2. From germline, CDR1 is SGHAT and CDR2 FQDESV (reference sequence). V was pared by 3 bases and J by 1 base, with 2 bases of the junction left unmatched. The CDR3 length is 14 residues. CDR3 residues: CASSLGGIQETQYF. Here the CDR3 DNA reads TGTGCCAGCAGCTTGGGGGGGATCCAAGAGACCCAGTACTTC.

This clone was seen a handful of times. This chain links TRBV5-8 with TRBJ2-5; D unclear. This CDR3 is 13 amino acids long. V was shortened by 1 base and J by 5 bases, with 9 bases between the two germline ends. Germline CDR1 SGHTS, CDR2 YDEGEE. Here the CDR3 DNA reads TGTGCCAGCAGCTTGTTGGGCTTGGAGACCCAGTACTTC. This translates into CASSLLGLETQYF.

The J gene is TRBJ2-7, the V gene TRBV7-9; 7 bases align to TRBD2. The CDR3 is 15 amino acids. Germline V gives CDR1 SEHNR, CDR2 FQNEAQ (reference sequence). V was clipped by 4 bases and J by 0 bases; unmatched bases: 6. The CDR3 is CASSSSSGDSYEQYF. Written as DNA, the CDR3 is TGTGCCAGCAGCTCGTCTAGCGGAGACTCCTACGAGCAGTACTTC.

This clone was observed a handful of times. This chain connects TRBV4-3 to TRBJ2-6, with 10 bases aligning to TRBD2. With 1 base clipped from V and 1 base from J, the junction kept 4 bases outside the gene matches. The CDR3 is made up of 18 amino acids. CDR1 is LGHNA, CDR2 YSLEER, per germline. The CDR3 spells CASSQASGRLSGANVLTF. The CDR3 DNA is TGCGCCAGCAGCCAAGCTAGCGGGAGACTATCTGGGGCCAACGTCCTGACTTTC.

This clone was counted only a few times. The V and J genes are TRBV6-5 and TRBJ2-1; D perhaps matches TRBD2 (6 bases). Germline V gene lookup returns CDR1 MNHEY and CDR2 SVGAGI. Trimming removed 11 bases at V and 0 bases at J, with 17 bases between. This CDR3 region has 15 residues. The CDR3 bases are TGTGCCTGCCGCCGGAGGCGGGACTCCTACAATGAGCAGTTCTTC. Translation gives CACRRRRDSYNEQFF.

CDR3 loop: CAWSAVNSNQPQHF. In nucleotides, the CDR3 is TGTGCCTGGAGTGCAGTTAATAGCAATCAGCCCCAGCATTTT. This chain links TRBV30 with TRBJ1-5; D is undetermined. The length of the CDR3 is 14 residues. CDR1 and CDR2 from the germline V gene are GTSNPN and SVGIG (reference sequence). V was clipped by 1 base and J by 0 bases, with 7 bases between them.

Only a few counts were recorded for this clone. This sequence joins TRBV5-1 and TRBJ2-1, with D unresolved. Germline V gives CDR1 SGHRS, CDR2 YFSETQ. The CDR3 is 15 residues long. The V and J ends lost 6 bases and 0 bases respectively, with 13 bases between them. The CDR3, as DNA: TGCGCCAGCAACACACTTAGGAGCTCCTACAATGAGCAGTTCTTC. Protein product: CASNTLRSSYNEQFF.

The rearrangement links TRBV9 to TRBJ2-3; 7 bases are a match to TRBD2. V shed 4 bases, J shed 7 bases, and the junction held 12 bases outside the gene matches. Germline assignment: CDR1 SGDLS and CDR2 YYNGEE. The CDR3 is made up of 15 amino acids. The CDR3 loop reads CASSRSSGLTYTQYF. The CDR3 DNA sequence: TGTGCCAGCAGCCGCTCTAGCGGCCTCACTTATACGCAGTATTTT.

This clone was recorded a few times. The chain recombines TRBV6-6 with TRBJ1-1, with TRBD1 identical over 9 bases. The trim removed 6 bases at V and 5 bases at J, leaving 4 bases unmatched. Per germline, CDR1 MNHNY and CDR2 SVGAGI (reference sequence). The length of the CDR3 is 13 residues. The CDR3 protein is CASRGTGRTEAFF. DNA for the CDR3: TGTGCCAGCAGGGGGACAGGGCGGACTGAAGCTTTCTTT.

In this sample, this clone turned up many times. The chain joins TRBV6-6 to TRBJ1-2; D not certain. This CDR3 is 11 amino acids long. V was pared by 5 bases and J by 8 bases, with 9 bases between. Per germline, CDR1 MNHNY and CDR2 SVGAGI (reference sequence). The chain's CDR3 is CASSEALGYTF. The CDR3 DNA reads TGTGCCAGCAGTGAGGCTTTAGGCTACACCTTC.

The V call is TRBV7-2, the J call TRBJ1-4; D not resolved. V was trimmed by 1 base and J by 3 bases, leaving 9 bases between them. This CDR3 has 15 amino acids. Germline loops: CDR1 SGHTA, CDR2 FQGNSA. CDR3 sequence reads: CASSLGGAPNEKLFF. CDR3 in DNA: TGTGCCAGCAGCTTAGGAGGTGCGCCTAATGAAAAACTGTTTTTT. Full variable domain (rest looked up from reference TRBV7-2 and TRBJ1-4): GAGVSQSPSNKVTEKGKDVELRCDPISGHTALYWYRQSLGQGLEFLIYFQGNSAPDKSGLPSDRFSAERTGGSVSTLTIQRTQQEDSAVYLCASSLGGAPNEKLFFGSGTQLSVL.

This clone occurred a few times. V is TRBV6-1 and J is TRBJ1-4; D is unresolved. V gave up 2 bases and J gave up 8 bases, with 9 bases separating them. Germline values: CDR1 MNHNS, CDR2 SASEGT. The CDR3 consists of 13 residues. The DNA for the CDR3 is TGTGCCAGCAGTGAATTTAGGCGGGAAAAACTGTTTTTT. Translation gives CASSEFRREKLFF.

This chain connects TRBV18 to TRBJ2-1; TRBD2 agrees at 8 bases. V lost 0 bases to trimming and J lost 4 bases; unmatched junction nucleotides: 5. Germline-derived CDR1 and CDR2 are KGHSH and LQKENI. This CDR3 spans 16 amino acids. This chain's CDR3 is CASSPPVTSAYNEQFF. In DNA form, the CDR3 reads TGTGCCAGCTCACCACCGGTGACTAGCGCTTACAATGAGCAGTTCTTC.

This clone was observed a few times. The chain uses TRBV10-3 and TRBJ2-1, with 7 bases matching TRBD2. Trimming took 8 bases from V and 7 from J; bases not matched to a gene: 11. This CDR3 spans 14 amino acids. Per the germline V gene, CDR1 is ENHRY and CDR2 is SYGVKD. The CDR3 region is CAIGGVAGGNEQFF. The DNA of the CDR3 is TGTGCCATCGGCGGAGTAGCGGGTGGGAATGAGCAGTTCTTC.

This clone showed up just a few times. V usage is TRBV6-5 and J usage is TRBJ2-2; TRBD1 matches 8 bases. J was trimmed by 5 bases and V by 0 bases; bases with no gene match: 2. The germline V gene has CDR1 MNHEY and CDR2 SVGAGI. The CDR3 is made up of 15 amino acids. CDR3 sequence: CASSYSDRATGELFF. DNA for the CDR3: TGTGCCAGCAGTTACTCGGACAGGGCGACCGGGGAGCTGTTTTTT.

This clone was found many times. In nucleotides, the CDR3 is TGTGCCAGCAGCCGACCCCCGGGGGAGACCCAGTACTTC. Residues: CASSRPPGETQYF. The chain uses TRBV7-6 and TRBJ2-5, with TRBD2 as a possible D gene (5 bases). Deletions cut 5 bases from V and 5 bases from J, with 12 bases between. Germline lookup yields CDR1 SGHVS and CDR2 FNYEAQ. The CDR3 runs to 13 residues.

The table lists this clone with a few counts. This chain joins TRBV21-1 and TRBJ2-3; TRBD2 reflects the table's D call only, with no check against the DNA. TRBV21-1 is a pseudogene locus. The CDR3 length is 21 residues. The CDR3 nucleotides are TGTGCCAGCAGCGACCGCCCGACTAGCGGGAGGGGGACCACTGGCACAGATACGCAGTATTTT. Residues: CASSDRPTSGRGTTGTDTQYF.

This clone was counted at least ten times. Other nucleotide sequences in the sample specify the same CDR3. V and J are TRBV7-3 and TRBJ2-1; 15 bases align to TRBD2. V was clipped by 3 bases and J by 6 bases; unmatched bases: 3. The CDR3 length is 16 residues. In germline, CDR1 is SGHTA, CDR2 FQGTGA. CDR3 residues: CASSLGLAGGFNEQFF. CDR3 in DNA: TGTGCCAGCAGCTTGGGACTAGCGGGAGGCTTCAATGAGCAGTTCTTC. Together with reference TRBV7-3 and TRBJ2-1, the CDR3 gives the full variable domain: GAGVSQTPSNKVTEKGKYVELRCDPISGHTALYWYRQSLGQGPEFLIYFQGTGAADDSGLPNDRFFAVRPEGSVSTLKIQRTERGDSAVYLCASSLGLAGGFNEQFFGPGTRLTVL.

The CDR3 DNA reads TGCGCCAGCAGACAGGCGCATTCCACAGATACGCAGTATTTT. Its translation is CASRQAHSTDTQYF. The rearrangement joins TRBV5-1 to TRBJ2-3, with a weak D call TRBD1 (5 bases). CDR1 is SGHRS and CDR2 is YFSETQ in the germline V gene. There are 14 residues in the CDR3. The V gene lost 5 bases and the J gene lost 2 bases, with 12 bases spanning the gap.

This clone was detected many times. This sequence joins TRBV4-3 and TRBJ1-1; D perhaps matches TRBD1 (5 bases). V lost 0 bases to trimming and J lost 12 bases, with 14 bases between them. The CDR3 has 13 residues. CDR1 and CDR2 (germline): LGHNA, YSLEER. In nucleotides, the CDR3 is TGCGCCAGCAGCCAAGATCACGGGGGGGGAACTTTCTTT. This gives the protein CASSQDHGGGTFF.